A single sample is the source of the 10 T cell receptor beta chains below, sequenced in a study of blood T cell repertoires in COVID-19. This table comes from immunoSEQ multiplex PCR, and its TCRdb copy is limited to in-frame clones, with some not included. This table holds some 400,000 clones, about 90% found once. The specimen sequenced was peripheral blood. The receptors were gathered from a woman aged 55-70 years with COVID-19, enrolled during active disease.

This sequence joins TRBV9 and TRBJ1-4; no clear D gene. Germline assignment: CDR1 SGDLS and CDR2 YYNGEE. V lost 4 bases to trimming and J lost 4 bases, with 14 bases between them. This CDR3 has 15 amino acids. CDR3 region: CASSLASGFNEKLFF. In DNA, the CDR3 is TGTGCCAGCAGCTTGGCTTCCGGGTTTAATGAAAAACTGTTTTTT. Drawing the rest from reference TRBV9 and TRBJ1-4, the complete variable domain is DSGVTQTPKHLITATGQRVTLRCSPRSGDLSVYWYQQSLDQGLQFLIQYYNGEERAKGNILERFSAQQFPDLHSELNLSSLELGDSALYFCASSLASGFNEKLFFGSGTQLSVL.

The chain's CDR3 is CASSWSGNSYEQYF. CDR3 nucleotides: TGTGCCAGCAGCTGGTCAGGTAACTCCTACGAGCAGTACTTC. The chain uses TRBV7-9 and TRBJ2-7; no clear D. Per the germline V gene, CDR1 is SEHNR and CDR2 is FQNEAQ (reference sequence). This CDR3 is 14 amino acids long. Trimming pared 4 bases from V and 0 bases from J, leaving 10 bases between.

Concerning this clone: The same CDR3 can be traced to other DNA sequences in this sample. This chain connects TRBV18 to TRBJ2-2, with 12 bases that match TRBD2. In germline, CDR1 is KGHSH, CDR2 LQKENI. Losses at the gene ends were 3 bases for V and 5 bases for J; bases not matched to a gene: 1. The length of the CDR3 is 15 residues. Here the CDR3 reads CASSPGLAGTGELFF. CDR3 in DNA: TGTGCCAGCTCACCCGGACTAGCGGGGACCGGGGAGCTGTTTTTT.

The chain joins TRBV7-2 to TRBJ1-6, with TRBD1 matching over 10 bases. Germline-derived CDR1 and CDR2 are SGHTA and FQGNSA. V dropped 1 base and J dropped 7; count of bases not matched to a gene: 1. This CDR3 is built from 15 residues. Here the CDR3 DNA reads TGTGCCAGCAGCTTAGTGGGACAGGGGAATTCACCCCTCCACTTT. Protein: CASSLVGQGNSPLHF.

The chain employs TRBV14 and TRBJ1-2; TRBD1 might be the D (5 bases). CDR1 is SGHDN and CDR2 is FVKESK in the germline V gene. This CDR3 has 13 residues. V was pared by 2 bases and J by 7 bases, with 11 bases between. The CDR3 coding sequence is TGTGCCAGCAGCCAAAGTCAGGGCGTTGGCTACACCTTC. It is translated as CASSQSQGVGYTF.

This rearrangement joins TRBV7-3 to TRBJ1-1; D remains ambiguous. Trimming removed 3 bases at V and 0 bases at J, with 5 bases between. Per germline, CDR1 SGHTA and CDR2 FQGTGA. The length of the CDR3 is 13 residues. CDR3 coding DNA: TGTGCCAGCAGCTTTGAGGTGAACACTGAAGCTTTCTTT. It specifies CASSFEVNTEAFF. Full variable domain (outside the CDR3, taken from reference TRBV7-3 and TRBJ1-1): GAGVSQTPSNKVTEKGKYVELRCDPISGHTALYWYRQSLGQGPEFLIYFQGTGAADDSGLPNDRFFAVRPEGSVSTLKIQRTERGDSAVYLCASSFEVNTEAFFGQGTRLTVV.

This chain links TRBV5-1 with TRBJ2-5; 15 bases map to TRBD2. There are 16 residues in the CDR3. Germline V gene sequence: CDR1 SGHRS, CDR2 YFSETQ. V trimming: 1 base; J trimming: 3 bases; junction bases outside the gene matches: 1. For the CDR3, the DNA is TGCGCCAGCAGCTTGCGGACTAGCGGGGGGGAAGAGACCCAGTACTTC. Translated: CASSLRTSGGEETQYF.

This sequence joins TRBV28 and TRBJ1-1; 11 positions agree with TRBD1. The J segment lost 11 bases and the V segment lost 2 bases, leaving 7 bases of the junction unmatched. The CDR3 totals 14 residues. Germline assignment: CDR1 MDHEN and CDR2 SYDVKM. The CDR3 region is CASSLLGQGAVAFF. CDR3 nucleotide sequence: TGTGCCAGCAGTTTACTCGGACAGGGGGCGGTTGCTTTCTTT.

This clone showed up just a few times. The rearrangement uses TRBV27 and TRBJ2-7; D may be TRBD1 (6 bases). The V and J ends lost 5 bases and 3 bases respectively, with 11 bases between them. Per the germline V gene, CDR1 is MNHEY and CDR2 is SMNVEV (reference sequence). This CDR3 has 13 amino acids. The CDR3 region has the DNA TGTGCCAGCAGTCCACAGGGACGCTACGAGCAGTACTTC. It yields the protein CASSPQGRYEQYF.

This clone occurred once. The chain joins TRBV27 to TRBJ1-2; a weak D match, TRBD1 (5 bases). CDR1 is MNHEY, CDR2 SMNVEV, per germline (reference sequence). This CDR3 spans 18 amino acids. V gave up 4 bases and J gave up 8 bases, with 29 bases separating them. CDR3: CASSSDIPSNAGAGGYTF. CDR3 nucleotides: TGTGCCAGCAGTTCGGACATTCCGTCTAACGCCGGGGCGGGGGGCTACACCTTC.